The clone carrying this T cell receptor beta chain was recorded once. These data belong to a study of blood T cell repertoires in COVID-19. Study as a whole: PBMCs, B-cell-depleted T cells, or T cells were the source of the cDNA or gDNA that made up the material.

Data came from immunoSEQ multiplex PCR; TCRdb stores just in-frame clones and leaves some out. The table includes about 220,000 clones, approximately 90% detected once. Trimming shortened V by 0 bases and J by 6 bases, and 6 bases separated the two germline ends. Germline values: CDR1 LGHDT, CDR2 YNNKEL (reference sequence). The CDR3 has 13 amino acids. Sequencing was carried out using PBMCs or T cells enriched from blood (not recorded which). This receptor was taken from a woman younger than 35 in a cohort exposed to, infected with or recovered from COVID-19 (not recorded which). J is TRBJ1-5 and V is TRBV3-1 (or the pseudogene TRBV3-2); D call uncertain. The CDR3 here is CASSQERGQPQHF. The CDR3, as DNA: TGTGCCAGCAGCCAAGAGCGGGGTCAGCCCCAGCATTTT.